This T cell receptor (beta chain) was identified during a study of T cell responses to AZD1222 COVID-19 vaccine. Study information: The study pooled second doses at about 4 or about 12 weeks. Study results and caveats: Spike-specific TCR depth and breadth grew after two AZD1222 doses. Sampled repertoires all dated from after the peak T cell response. Baseline testing showed seropositivity in only 5 or 6 AZD1222 recipients.

As concerns this clone: Its antigen is unknown.

Clones were read by immunoSEQ multiplex PCR, and TCRdb kept only the in-frame ones, dropping some. The profile shows 85,000 to 120,000 clones, roughly nine tenths of them singletons. Germline CDR1 reads MDHEN; CDR2 reads SYDVKM. This CDR3 spans 15 amino acids. V lost 1 base to trimming and J lost 10 bases, with 16 bases between them. Material: peripheral blood, obtained on day 0 of AZD1222 vaccination. This clonotype was obtained from an adult in good health. The chain carries TRBV28 and TRBJ1-4; D perhaps matches TRBD1 (5 bases). The CDR3 nucleotides are TGTGCCAGCAGTTTATCCGGGGCTGGGCGTGGAAAACTGTTTTTT. Protein sequence: CASSLSGAGRGKLFF.